This is a list of T cell receptor beta chains from one sample in a study of type 1 regulatory T cells. TCRdb re-called the reads with MiXCR, one entry per CDR3 protein. Here the sample spans roughly 40,000 distinct CDR3 sequences, less than 15% being singletons. What these receptors recognize is not known. The material sequenced was cultured non-Tr1 T cells, either the whole culture or a sorted T cell fraction (not recorded which). Every receptor here comes from a human donor in good health. Each CDR3 is given with its conserved first and last residue. A D gene is named only where the DNA matches it firmly. Size is stated for part of the rows, as once, few or many counts, or as a class when the clone is expanded.

v_call	d_call	j_call	clone_size	cdr3_aa	cdr3_nt
TRBV12-3/TRBV12-4	NA	TRBJ1-5	medium-sized	CASSLGIQPQHF	TGTGCCAGCAGTTTAGGAATTCAGCCCCAGCATTTT
TRBV7-9	NA	TRBJ2-1	many	CASSPGGKGIF	TGTGCCAGCAGCCCTGGAGGGAAGGGAATTTTC
TRBV19	NA	TRBJ1-2	few	CASSMLPSYGYTF	TGCGCCAGTAGTATGCTGCCGAGCTATGGCTACACCTTC
TRBV7-8	NA	TRBJ2-3	many	CASSLSAGYTDTQYF	TGTGCCAGCAGCTTGAGCGCAGGGTACACAGATACGCAGTATTTT
TRBV5-1	NA	TRBJ2-3	many	CASSPSRSTDTQYF	TGCGCCAGCAGCCCGAGCCGGAGCACAGATACGCAGTATTTT
TRBV15	TRBD1	TRBJ1-4	many	CATSGDRDLNEKLFF	TGTGCCACCAGCGGCGACAGGGACCTTAATGAAAAACTGTTTTTT
TRBV10-3	NA	TRBJ2-5	many	CAIRPGGTGIGETQYF	TGTGCCATCCGACCGGGAGGGACAGGGATAGGGGAGACCCAGTACTTC
TRBV4-1	TRBD2	TRBJ2-7	many	CASSQDRSGTTRFYEQYF	TGCGCCAGCAGCCAAGATCGGTCAGGGACTACGAGGTTTTACGAGCAGTACTTC
TRBV6-5	NA	TRBJ1-1	many	CASSRQAHDTEAFF	TGTGCCAGCAGCCGACAGGCCCATGACACTGAAGCTTTCTTT
TRBV12-3/TRBV12-4	TRBD2	TRBJ2-7	many	CASSSAGVLGLYEQYF	TGTGCCAGCAGTTCCGCGGGGGTTCTGGGTCTCTACGAGCAGTACTTC
TRBV5-1	NA	TRBJ1-1	few	CASSPSRQGVNTEAFF	TGCGCCAGCAGCCCCTCACGCCAGGGTGTAAACACTGAAGCTTTCTTT
TRBV30	NA	TRBJ2-1	NA	CAWTREFPYNEQFF	TGTGCCTGGACACGGGAGTTCCCCTACAATGAGCAGTTCTTC
TRBV29-1	NA	TRBJ2-6	many	CSVLSTGANVLTF	TGCAGCGTTCTCTCAACTGGGGCCAACGTCCTGACTTTC
TRBV20-1	NA	TRBJ1-6	few	CSARLGGGDSPLHF	TGCAGTGCTAGGCTCGGTGGGGGTGATTCACCCCTCCACTTT
TRBV24-1	TRBD1	TRBJ1-1	many	CATSDQGVVAFF	TGTGCCACCAGTGATCAGGGGGTGGTAGCTTTCTTT
TRBV20-1	NA	TRBJ2-3	NA	CSAPSTDTQYF	TGCAGTGCCCCCAGCACAGATACGCAGTATTTT
TRBV4-3	NA	TRBJ2-7	many	CASSQDYREQYF	TGCGCCAGCAGCCAAGATTATCGCGAGCAGTACTTC
TRBV7-3	NA	TRBJ2-3	NA	CASSLLGEDWADTQYF	TGTGCCAGCAGCTTACTTGGCGAGGATTGGGCAGATACGCAGTATTTT
TRBV28	TRBD2	TRBJ2-3	many	CASNEHLSGGGDTQYF	TGTGCCAGCAATGAACACTTATCGGGAGGCGGAGATACGCAGTATTTT
TRBV5-1	NA	TRBJ1-1	NA	CASSFVGPGTEAFF	TGCGCCAGCAGCTTTGTGGGGCCCGGCACTGAAGCTTTCTTT
TRBV3-1	NA	TRBJ2-5	many	CASSQDPARQETQYF	TGTGCCAGCAGCCAAGATCCGGCCAGACAAGAGACCCAGTACTTC
TRBV18	TRBD2	TRBJ2-7	NA	CASSPPGLAGWEQYF	TGTGCCAGCTCACCCCCGGGACTAGCGGGATGGGAGCAGTACTTC
TRBV28	NA	TRBJ2-4	many	CASMVRGGKNIQYF	TGTGCCAGCATGGTCCGGGGTGGCAAAAACATTCAGTACTTC
TRBV12-3/TRBV12-4	NA	TRBJ2-2	many	CASSLLSGVPGELFF	TGTGCCAGCAGTTTGTTATCGGGGGTGCCCGGGGAGCTGTTTTTT
TRBV14	NA	TRBJ1-4	many	CASSQNSEKLFF	TGTGCCAGCAGCCAGAACTCGGAAAAACTGTTTTTT
TRBV7-2	TRBD2	TRBJ2-1	few	CASSLVGTSGSDEQFF	TGTGCCAGCAGCTTGGTCGGCACTAGCGGGAGCGATGAGCAGTTCTTC
TRBV5-1	NA	TRBJ1-2	many	CASSLAVGSGYTF	TGCGCCAGCAGCTTGGCTGTCGGCTCTGGCTACACCTTC
TRBV2	NA	TRBJ1-4	medium-sized	CASNSYTNEKLFF	TGTGCCAGCAACAGTTATACTAATGAAAAACTGTTTTTT
TRBV4-2	NA	TRBJ1-2	few	CASSQEVPGTSILYGYTF	TGTGCCAGCAGCCAAGAGGTCCCCGGGACCTCTATTTTGTATGGCTACACCTTC
TRBV5-1	NA	TRBJ2-5	many	CASSLGRIEETQYF	TGCGCCAGCAGCTTGGGCAGGATTGAAGAGACCCAGTACTTC
TRBV20-1	TRBD2	TRBJ2-3	many	CSAGTSGRDTQYF	TGCAGTGCCGGGACTAGCGGGAGAGATACGCAGTATTTT
TRBV20-1	TRBD2	TRBJ2-7	NA	CSAHSGSIREQYF	TGCAGTGCCCATAGCGGGAGCATTCGGGAGCAGTACTTC
TRBV20-1	NA	TRBJ1-1	few	CSASIQKNTEAFF	TGCAGTGCTAGTATACAGAAAAACACTGAAGCTTTCTTT
TRBV5-1	NA	TRBJ2-7	many	CASSLEGGTGGEQYF	TGCGCCAGCAGCTTGGAAGGGGGAACGGGAGGCGAGCAGTACTTC
TRBV28	NA	TRBJ2-3	NA	CASSRSGSTDTQYF	TGTGCCAGCAGCAGAAGCGGCAGCACAGATACGCAGTATTTT
TRBV5-1	NA	TRBJ2-7	many	CATRLDPTTYEQYF	TGCGCCACCCGTTTGGACCCAACGACCTACGAGCAGTACTTC
TRBV7-9	NA	TRBJ1-2	many	CASRQTSNYGYTF	TGTGCCAGCAGACAAACTTCTAACTATGGCTACACCTTC
TRBV28	NA	TRBJ1-1	many	CASSSPNTEAFF	TGTGCCAGCAGTTCCCCGAACACTGAAGCTTTCTTT
TRBV27	NA	TRBJ2-1	NA	CASSLSSQGYNEQFF	TGTGCCAGCAGTTTATCGAGTCAGGGCTACAATGAGCAGTTCTTC
TRBV28	NA	TRBJ1-1	many	CATSLFMNTEAFF	TGTGCCACCAGCCTATTCATGAACACTGAAGCTTTCTTT
TRBV5-5	NA	TRBJ2-1	NA	CASSAGPYNEQFF	TGTGCCAGCAGCGCCGGACCATACAATGAGCAGTTCTTC
TRBV19	NA	TRBJ1-5	NA	CASSVPVGRGPQHF	TGTGCCAGTAGTGTTCCCGTTGGGCGGGGGCCCCAGCATTTT
TRBV13	NA	TRBJ2-1	NA	CASRERTSYNEQFF	TGTGCCAGCAGAGAGCGGACGTCCTACAATGAGCAGTTCTTC
TRBV2	NA	TRBJ2-7	NA	CASSEERTASSYEQYF	TGTGCCAGCAGTGAAGAGAGGACAGCTAGCTCTTACGAGCAGTACTTC
TRBV7-3	TRBD1	TRBJ2-5	many	CASSLGQGTSQETQYF	TGTGCCAGCAGCTTGGGACAGGGCACCTCACAAGAGACCCAGTACTTC
TRBV28	TRBD1	TRBJ2-3	few	CASSFYGTGRDTQYF	TGTGCCAGCAGTTTCTACGGGACAGGGAGAGATACGCAGTATTTT
TRBV7-2	TRBD2	TRBJ2-1	many	CASSRASGSSNEQFF	TGTGCCAGCAGTAGGGCCAGCGGGAGTAGTAATGAGCAGTTCTTC
TRBV25-1	NA	TRBJ2-2	NA	CASRTVNTGELFF	TGTGCCAGCCGGACAGTGAACACCGGGGAGCTGTTTTTT
TRBV5-1	NA	TRBJ1-2	few	CASSPGERGYTF	TGCGCCAGCAGCCCGGGAGAGAGGGGCTACACCTTC
TRBV6-6	TRBD2	TRBJ2-3	many	CASIGLAGADTQYF	TGTGCCAGCATCGGACTAGCGGGAGCCGATACGCAGTATTTT
TRBV30	TRBD2	TRBJ2-3	few	CAWSVRGRGGTDTQYF	TGTGCCTGGAGTGTACGGGGGAGGGGTGGCACAGATACGCAGTATTTT